Reported below is one T cell receptor beta chain. Its recognized antigen is unknown. No much larger clone exists at a distance of one base, and base qualities are not known. The data are from a study of cytomegalovirus exposure and HLA in healthy donors (dated by TCRdb to 2015 to 2018). Regarding the study in general: An earlier analysis of roughly 610 of the donors reported 250 to 300 Gb of sequence data and 100 million to 120 million unique TCR beta sequences obtained from around 180 million T cells. Donor age, sex, ethnicity and CMV serostatus were compiled alongside the repertoire data. Roughly five DR-DQ haplotypes were handled as single units for association and clustering because linkage in the cohort was strong. High-throughput TCR immunosequencing, statistical association of individual TCRs with disease status, and machine learning were combined to predict cytomegalovirus infection status. The study aimed to test whether signatures of past pathogen exposure could be identified by cataloging public T cell receptors. In addition to the first cohort of around 670 subjects, a separate validation cohort of approximately 110 different subjects was used. Roughly 300 gigabases of sequencing data and 78 million or so unique TCR sequences were included in an early release covering over 600 HLA-typed donors. The study profiled the T cell repertoires of hundreds of subjects by immunosequencing and related them to cytomegalovirus serostatus. The number of typed donors differed by locus: roughly 620-630 for A, B, C, DRB1 and DQB1; 522 for DQA1; 606 for DPA1; and 400 to 480 for DPB1. Rather than drawing on any new phenotypic data, the later analysis identified candidate immune exposures from TCR beta sequences and the way those sequences occurred across donors. HLA typing included class I and class II loci at four-digit resolution. In an earlier analysis of roughly 600 of the donors, high-throughput TCR beta sequencing was used to judge whether each TCR beta V gene segment behaved as functional or pseudogenic. A later genetic analysis took genome-wide SNP genotypes for about three fifths of the 666 donors and used that subset as a discovery cohort. A later analysis re-analyzed previously published TCR beta repertoires from 666 donors and added high-resolution HLA genotyping to study TCR occurrence patterns. Across 398 genotyped donors of the cohort, an average of approximately 240,000 unique TCR beta nucleotide sequences per donor were sequenced, and roughly 18% of those sequences were non-productive. Of the approximately 400 genotyped donors, approximately 83% fell in the genetic ancestry cluster associated with self-reported Caucasian donors. All discovery cohort repertoires had been generated using a single sequencing platform. Paper-wide results and their limitations: When HLA alleles, especially DR and DQ, strongly co-occurred, TCR associations were difficult to assign to individual alleles. Sequencing depth was assumed to be roughly uniform across donors in the presence/absence analyses, though that assumption may not hold. The study gave a list of 150 to 200 TCR beta chains associated with cytomegalovirus. An association between a missense DCLRE1C variant and V-gene and J-gene trimming of TCR beta chains was found in a later genetic analysis and replicated in an independent cohort. Some IMGT-functional V segments, including TRBV6-2 and TRBV6-3, could not be told apart with the 87-base-pair reads, so those segments were excluded. Approximately 18 rarely observed V segments, including chromosome 9 orphons, were excluded from the earlier analysis of a few hundred of the donors because counts were too low. A later analysis found that TCR association rates varied across HLA loci, with DRB1 alleles showing the most associated TCRs and HLA-C alleles the fewest. Because HLA typing was unavailable for some donors at each locus, only the typed subset was used in association tests. In a later analysis, HLA-associated TCR beta chains were found to be more clonally expanded and to have lower generation probabilities than equally common non-associated chains. In an earlier analysis of over 550 of the donors, most TCR beta V segments were observed in productive rearrangements about 87% or about 30% of the time, broadly matching IMGT annotations. According to a later genetic analysis, donors in an Asian-associated ancestry cluster had fewer N-insertions in productive TCRs than the approximately 670-donor mean. The sequencing pipeline was judged likely to have produced a cluster of highly shared sequence variants as a technical artifact. CMV serostatus was the only immune exposure information available for the cohort. A further reported finding was that TCR beta sequences accurately predicted the HLA-A and HLA-B alleles for most subjects in the first cohort. According to a later analysis, most CMV-associated TCR beta chains appeared to be HLA-restricted, and the HLA associations seemed to be driven largely by CMV exposure. Only TCR beta chains were sequenced in this cohort, and the absence of alpha or paired-chain data limited detectable features. Linkage disequilibrium might explain the correlated functional status among segregating V segments, but an unknown experimental factor could not be ruled out. Across donors, most TCR sequences were observed very rarely, whereas some public TCRs were present in many individuals. According to the authors, the approach could potentially be generalized to other disease states and immunological phenotypes. Cytomegalovirus status was reported to be diagnosed by the classifier with high specificity and sensitivity in both the original and validation cohorts. In vitro tests confirmed that a few of the cytomegalovirus-associated TCR beta chains recognize cytomegalovirus antigens. In a later analysis, about 17,000 TCR beta sequences were associated with specific HLA alleles at a false discovery rate of 0.05. In a later analysis, several top co-occurrence clusters were reported to appear linked to parvovirus B19, influenza, CMV and Epstein-Barr virus.

In total, approximately 700 healthy bone marrow donors made up the cohort. All cohort members were sampled while nominally healthy, although unrecorded immune exposures were likely present. The donor tested CMV seronegative, placing the donor among the 350 or so seronegative members of the cohort. A peripheral blood sample was provided by each donor, and peripheral blood mononuclear cells were used for TCR beta sequencing. The Qiagen DNeasy Blood Extraction Kit was used to extract genomic DNA from the blood cell samples. V gives up 5 bases and J gives up 3 bases, and the segment between their germline ends measures 14 bases. Inclusive of the bounding cysteine and phenylalanine, the CDR3 is 15 residues long. Just CDR3 DNA is preserved here, 45 bases in frame from base 1. The germline V gene encodes CDR1 SGHTA and CDR2 FQGTGA. The method behind the library was the immunoSEQ multiplex PCR assay. The multiplex PCR relied on a mix of 60 forward primers for TCR Vbeta segments and 13 reverse primers for TCR Jbeta segments. The CDR3 region of rearranged TCR beta genes was amplified from genomic DNA by a multiplex PCR assay. The Illumina HiSeq System was used to sequence the amplified TCR beta libraries as 87-base-pair reads. The study's processing was this. Across the 666 repertoires, a later analysis counted some 80 million unique TCR beta chains, 9.5 million to 12 million of which were shared by at least two donors. Raw reads were error-corrected and collapsed into unique sequences by a nearest-neighbor algorithm in which closely related sequences were merged to remove PCR and sequencing errors. V, D and J gene segments were assigned by aligning CDR3 sequences to IMGT reference sequences. For a sequence to be retained, at least a six-nucleotide match to both a V gene segment and a J gene segment was required. Rearrangements were called productive when the CDR3 lacked stop codons and stayed in frame with V and J; all others were non-productive. CDR3 was defined according to IMGT convention as the region running from the second conserved V-encoded cysteine to the conserved J-encoded phenylalanine. Sequences without an unambiguous match to a single V gene segment were excluded from the earlier analysis of almost 600 of the donors. In an earlier analysis of a few hundred of the donors, V segments were called functional above 56.7% productive rearrangements and were called segregating when the between-donor standard deviation exceeded 5%. A statistical classification framework was developed to diagnose cytomegalovirus status using the catalog of TCR beta chain sequences. A later analysis assigned V and J genes by comparing TCR nucleotide sequences with IMGT/GENE-DB human TR gene sequences. In a later analysis, CDR3 sequences and most-parsimonious VDJ recombination scenarios were assigned using the TCRdist pipeline. In a later analysis, every TCR beta chain was defined by the combination of its CDR3 amino acid sequence and its V-gene family, and reads without a unique V-gene family were dropped. In a later analysis, nearly 600 highly shared, low-generation-probability nucleotide sequences were removed to address suspected cross-contamination and a sequencing artifact. For each public chain, a later analysis derived a clonal expansion index from normalized ranks of inferred template counts within each repertoire. In a later analysis, generation probabilities were computed with a VDJ recombination model fitted to out-of-frame rearrangements, and the resulting probabilities were checked against IGoR. In a later analysis, TCR-TCR, TCR-HLA and TCR-CMV co-occurrence was scored with hypergeometric tests, and a repertoire-size bias correction was applied to TCR pairs. False discovery rates were estimated in a later analysis by permuting HLA or CMV assignments 20 times. In a later analysis, co-occurring TCRs were grouped with DBSCAN, and TCRdist sequence similarity was added when clustering was performed within HLA-allele-positive subsets. Repertoires with fewer than 30,000 or more than 120,000 public chains were left out of co-occurrence clustering, as were a handful of repertoires with anomalous nucleotide sharing. TCRdb provides this immuneACCESS table in a form limited to in-frame rearrangements. Some clones are lacking; in checked studies, under half of them reflect an unresolved V gene, and why the rest are absent is not known. The DNA was the basis for D and trimming; V, J and clone size are from that table. The sample data list 100,000 to 150,000 clones, and approximately 74% of these were observed just once. Around 7.2% of the sample rests with the top ten.

This TCR was sampled from a male donor in good health and CMV-seronegative. This chain joins TRBV7-3 to TRBJ2-1; matching of 6 bases hints at TRBD2 as the D gene. Material for sequencing was PBMCs. The nucleotide sequence reads as follows: TGTGCCAGCAGCCTCCGGGACTCTGACTACAATGAGCAGTTCTTC. This translates into CASSLRDSDYNEQFF. With the portions outside the CDR3 filled from the reference TRBV7-3 and TRBJ2-1 genes, the complete variable region becomes GAGVSQTPSNKVTEKGKYVELRCDPISGHTALYWYRQSLGQGPEFLIYFQGTGAADDSGLPNDRFFAVRPEGSVSTLKIQRTERGDSAVYLCASSLRDSDYNEQFFGPGTRLTVL.